The 27 T cell receptor beta chains below were found in one sample sequenced in a study of technical replicates of blood from several donors. Method: immunoSEQ multiplex PCR; TCRdb's copy keeps in-frame clones and lacks some. The sample includes almost 70,000 clones, approximately 90% seen only once; the top ten take roughly 5%. Sample: PBMCs. The source of these receptors is a human donor in good health. Some clones in this sample may be carry-over from other donors' samples.

The J gene is TRBJ2-7, the V gene TRBV4-2, with 8 bases matching TRBD2. The CDR3 has 15 amino acids. Germline CDR1 LGHNA, CDR2 YNFKEQ. V shed 4 bases and J 1 base; nucleotides not matched to a gene: 6. This CDR3 is CASSRGLAGSYEQYF. CDR3 nucleotides: TGTGCCAGCAGCCGGGGGCTAGCGGGTTCCTACGAGCAGTACTTC.

Details on this clone: Other DNA sequences in this sample translate to the same CDR3. The chain links TRBV6-1 to TRBJ1-2; 9 bases line up with TRBD1. The length of the CDR3 is 15 residues. J was trimmed by 2 bases and V by 2 bases; bases with no gene match: 3. CDR1 is MNHNS, CDR2 SASEGT, per germline. Here the CDR3 reads CASSETGQGNYGYTF. CDR3 coding DNA: TGTGCCAGCAGTGAAACCGGACAGGGGAACTATGGCTACACCTTC.

The V gene is TRBV7-8, the J gene TRBJ1-1, with a possible D match to TRBD1 (5 bases). Looked up from germline, CDR1 is SGHVS and CDR2 is FQNEAQ. The CDR3 covers 15 residues. V dropped 1 base and J dropped 3 bases, with 12 bases sitting between them. The CDR3 DNA sequence: TGTGCCAGCAGCTTAGTCAGGTCCAGGGACACTGAAGCTTTCTTT. This codes for CASSLVRSRDTEAFF.

The V gene is TRBV7-8, the J gene TRBJ2-3, with 7 bases that match TRBD1. The CDR3 has 15 residues. With 2 bases clipped from V and 3 bases from J, the junction kept 5 bases outside the gene matches. Germline assignment: CDR1 SGHVS and CDR2 FQNEAQ. The DNA for the CDR3 is TGTGCCAGCAGCTTAAGAGACAGGGTAACAGATACGCAGTATTTT. Encoded protein: CASSLRDRVTDTQYF.

The chain couples TRBV6-1 to TRBJ2-7, with D maybe TRBD1 (6 bases). Trimming removed 4 bases at V and 2 bases at J, with 15 bases between. The CDR3 runs to 15 residues. Germline loops: CDR1 MNHNS, CDR2 SASEGT. The CDR3 protein is CASSVLSQGTYEQYF. The CDR3 coding sequence is TGTGCCAGCAGTGTTTTGTCACAGGGCACCTACGAGCAGTACTTC.

This sequence joins TRBV11-2 and TRBJ2-1, with 12 bases lining up with TRBD2. The CDR3 has 15 residues. With 5 bases clipped from V and 9 bases from J, the junction kept 8 bases outside the gene matches. From germline, CDR1 is SGHAT and CDR2 FQNNGV. In nucleotides, the CDR3 is TGTGCCAGCAGCCTTCTAGCGGGAGGGCCAGGTGAGCAGTTCTTC. Translating gives CASSLLAGGPGEQFF.

V is TRBV7-9 and J is TRBJ2-7; 9 bases are shared with TRBD2. Germline lookup yields CDR1 SEHNR and CDR2 FQNEAQ (reference sequence). J gave up 6 bases and V 4 bases, and 7 bases lay outside the gene matches. The CDR3 sequence is 14 residues long. The CDR3 loop is CASSYGGGVGEQYF. DNA for the CDR3: TGTGCCAGCAGCTACGGCGGGGGGGTTGGCGAGCAGTACTTC.

The rearrangement uses TRBV30 and TRBJ1-3, with a weak D call TRBD1 (5 bases). Germline lookup yields CDR1 GTSNPN and CDR2 SVGIG (reference sequence). The length of the CDR3 is 13 residues. The V end was cut by 2 bases, the J end by 3 bases, with 8 bases between. The CDR3: CAWSTGIGNTIYF. Here the CDR3 DNA reads TGTGCCTGGAGTACAGGAATTGGAAACACCATATATTTT.

This chain joins TRBV30 and TRBJ2-7; 9 bases are shared with TRBD1. The CDR3 runs to 13 residues. The ends lost 5 bases at V and 5 bases at J; junction bases unmatched: 7. Looked up from germline, CDR1 is GTSNPN and CDR2 is SVGIG (reference sequence). The CDR3 DNA follows: TGTGCCTGGGGGACAGGGCGCGTGGACGAGCAGTACTTC. It yields the protein CAWGTGRVDEQYF.

The chain joins TRBV7-8 to TRBJ1-5; no clear D. This CDR3 is 14 amino acids long. The V end was cut by 0 bases, the J end by 0 bases, with 3 bases between. The germline V gene encodes CDR1 SGHVS and CDR2 FQNEAQ. In nucleotides, the CDR3 is TGTGCCAGCAGCTTAGCTTATAGCAATCAGCCCCAGCATTTT. Translating it yields CASSLAYSNQPQHF.

The chain links TRBV5-1 to TRBJ2-3; 10 positions match TRBD1. Germline values: CDR1 SGHRS, CDR2 YFSETQ. The trim removed 4 bases at V and 2 bases at J, leaving 13 bases unmatched. The CDR3 covers 18 residues. CDR3 protein: CASSQRQGAVYSTDTQYF. The CDR3 coding sequence is TGCGCCAGCAGCCAAAGACAGGGGGCGGTTTATTCCACAGATACGCAGTATTTT.

CDR3 sequence (DNA): TGTGCCAGCAGCCCGTGGTTAGGGGTGGAGACCCAGTACTTC. Protein: CASSPWLGVETQYF. V is TRBV5-8 and J is TRBJ2-5; perhaps TRBD1 as D (5 bases). The CDR3 consists of 14 residues. V gave up 4 bases and J gave up 5 bases, with 15 bases separating them. Looked up from germline, CDR1 is SGHTS and CDR2 is YDEGEE. Variable domain in full (rest from reference TRBV5-8 and TRBJ2-5): EAGVTQSPTHLIKTRGQQATLRCSPISGHTSVYWYQQALGLGLQFLLWYDEGEERNRGNFPPRFSGRQFPNYSSELNVNALELEDSALYLCASSPWLGVETQYFGPGTRLLVL.

The chain uses TRBV5-1 and TRBJ1-1, with 9 nucleotides matching TRBD1. The CDR3 spans 17 residues. J lost 0 bases, V lost 3 bases, and 9 bases had no gene match. The germline V gene encodes CDR1 SGHRS and CDR2 YFSETQ. The CDR3 nucleotides read TGCGCCAGCAGCTCGAGACGGGACAGGGCTATGAACACTGAAGCTTTCTTT. It codes for CASSSRRDRAMNTEAFF.

This sequence joins TRBV7-3 and TRBJ1-2; TRBD1 agrees at 7 bases. Trimming removed 2 bases from V and 4 bases from J; junction bases left unmatched: 1. This CDR3 contains 13 residues. Germline V CDR1 and CDR2: SGHTA, FQGTGA. The DNA of the CDR3 is TGTGCCAGCAGCTTACAGGGGGGCTATGGCTACACCTTC. This encodes CASSLQGGYGYTF.

This clone was seen just once. V usage is TRBV30 and J usage is TRBJ2-7; D is uncertain. The CDR3 contains 14 residues. The ends were cut back, 1 base at V and 5 bases at J, with 15 bases in the middle. CDR1 is GTSNPN and CDR2 is SVGIG in the germline V gene (reference sequence). The CDR3 here is CAWSAFVIENEQYF. In DNA, the CDR3 is TGTGCCTGGAGTGCCTTCGTCATAGAAAACGAGCAGTACTTC.

This rearrangement joins TRBV5-1 to TRBJ2-5, with D possibly TRBD2 on 5 matching bases. The V gene lost 3 bases and the J gene lost 3 bases, with 15 bases spanning the gap. The CDR3 length is 15 residues. Germline V lookup: CDR1 SGHRS, CDR2 YFSETQ. The CDR3 region is CASSSSGKREETQYF. DNA of the CDR3: TGCGCCAGCAGCTCGTCCGGGAAAAGAGAAGAGACCCAGTACTTC.

For this clone: Its ends do not fully match the called genes, so a read error is possible. V is TRBV7-6 and J is TRBJ2-7; 11 nucleotides align to TRBD1. The CDR3 length is 16 residues. CDR1 and CDR2 from the germline V gene are SGHVS and FNYEAQ. CDR3 sequence: CASSFFRDRGSFEQYF. CDR3 nucleotide sequence: TGTGCCAGCAGCTTTTTCCGGGACAGGGGGTCCTTCGAGCAGTACTTC.

This clone appeared once. The chain carries TRBV7-8 and TRBJ1-1, with 8 bases that match TRBD1. The V segment lost 5 bases and the J segment 10 bases; nucleotides outside the gene matches: 12. This CDR3 comprises 14 residues. Germline V gene sequence: CDR1 SGHVS, CDR2 FQNEAQ. The CDR3, as DNA: TGTGCCAGCAGCGGGACAGGCCCTATGGAGGGAGCTTTCTTT. Amino acids: CASSGTGPMEGAFF.

The genes are TRBV7-2 and TRBJ2-1, with 11 bases that match TRBD2. After removal of 3 bases from V and 0 bases from J, the junction contained 10 bases not matched to a gene. Germline V gives CDR1 SGHTA, CDR2 FQGNSA. The CDR3 extends over 19 amino acids. DNA of the CDR3: TGTGCCAGCAGCTTTTCAGGACTAGCGGGCCTCAGCTCCTACAATGAGCAGTTCTTC. Amino acid sequence: CASSFSGLAGLSSYNEQFF.

The genes are TRBV6-1 and TRBJ2-1; 9 bases are shared with TRBD1. The CDR3 contains 13 residues. The germline V gene has CDR1 MNHNS and CDR2 SASEGT. With V trimmed by 7 bases and J by 6 bases, 4 bases remained unmatched. In DNA form, the CDR3 reads TGTGCCAGCAACGGACAGGGGATCAATGAGCAGTTCTTC. This sequence encodes CASNGQGINEQFF.

This rearrangement joins TRBV7-9 to TRBJ2-7, with D unclear. CDR3 size: 13 residues. The germline V gene encodes CDR1 SEHNR and CDR2 FQNEAQ (reference sequence). V gave up 4 bases and J gave up 2 bases, with 9 bases separating them. The CDR3 DNA is TGTGCCAGCAGCTCCGACATAGCCTACGAGCAGTACTTC. Its translation: CASSSDIAYEQYF.

The chain uses TRBV2 and TRBJ2-5; 7 positions agree with TRBD1. The germline V gene has CDR1 SNHLY and CDR2 FYNNEI. Germline trimming cut 6 bases from V and 1 base from J; bases unmatched to any gene: 5. CDR3 length: 14 residues. The CDR3: CASSPDRVQETQYF. The CDR3 nucleotides are TGTGCCAGCAGCCCCGACAGGGTCCAAGAGACCCAGTACTTC. Full variable domain (outside the CDR3, taken from reference TRBV2 and TRBJ2-5): EPEVTQTPSHQVTQMGQEVILRCVPISNHLYFYWYRQILGQKVEFLVSFYNNEISEKSEIFDDQFSVERPDGSNFTLKIRSTKLEDSAMYFCASSPDRVQETQYFGPGTRLLVL.

V usage is TRBV18 and J usage is TRBJ2-7; a weak D match, TRBD1 (5 bases). Looked up from germline, CDR1 is KGHSH and CDR2 is LQKENI. The ends were cut back, 2 bases at V and 5 bases at J, with 13 bases in the middle. The CDR3 length is 14 residues. This CDR3 reads CASSPNARADEQYF. In DNA form, the CDR3 reads TGTGCCAGCTCACCAAACGCCAGGGCCGACGAGCAGTACTTC.

CDR3 protein: CASSHDEVGEQYF. In nucleotides, the CDR3 is TGCGCCAGCAGCCACGATGAGGTGGGCGAGCAGTACTTC. V gene TRBV4-3 combines with J gene TRBJ2-7; no clear D gene. Germline V lookup: CDR1 LGHNA, CDR2 YSLEER. The V gene lost 3 bases and the J gene lost 6 bases, with 12 bases spanning the gap. The CDR3 has 13 amino acids.

The J gene is TRBJ2-7, the V gene TRBV9, with a tentative D call TRBD2 (6 bases). This CDR3 has 15 residues. CDR1 is SGDLS, CDR2 YYNGEE, per germline. V dropped 0 bases and J dropped 6 bases, with 16 bases sitting between them. CDR3 sequence reads: CASSVEGGIGSEQYF. The CDR3 DNA reads TGTGCCAGCAGCGTAGAGGGCGGGATCGGCTCCGAGCAGTACTTC.

This chain links TRBV7-3 with TRBJ1-1; D might be TRBD1 (6 bases). Trimming left V 6 bases short and J 4 bases short, with 12 bases between. Germline V lookup: CDR1 SGHTA, CDR2 FQGTGA. The CDR3 loop spans 13 amino acids. CDR3 nucleotides: TGTGCCAGCAGAAGACAGGTGGGCACTGAAGCTTTCTTT. It yields the protein CASRRQVGTEAFF.

The J gene is TRBJ1-2, the V gene TRBV20-1; D call uncertain. The V gene's germline CDR1 is DFQATT and CDR2 SNEGSKA (reference sequence). The germline V and J ends were trimmed by 2 bases and 3 bases, with 4 bases remaining between them. The CDR3 loop spans 11 amino acids. The CDR3: CSARTDYGYTF. CDR3 in DNA: TGCAGTGCTAGAACTGACTATGGCTACACCTTC.